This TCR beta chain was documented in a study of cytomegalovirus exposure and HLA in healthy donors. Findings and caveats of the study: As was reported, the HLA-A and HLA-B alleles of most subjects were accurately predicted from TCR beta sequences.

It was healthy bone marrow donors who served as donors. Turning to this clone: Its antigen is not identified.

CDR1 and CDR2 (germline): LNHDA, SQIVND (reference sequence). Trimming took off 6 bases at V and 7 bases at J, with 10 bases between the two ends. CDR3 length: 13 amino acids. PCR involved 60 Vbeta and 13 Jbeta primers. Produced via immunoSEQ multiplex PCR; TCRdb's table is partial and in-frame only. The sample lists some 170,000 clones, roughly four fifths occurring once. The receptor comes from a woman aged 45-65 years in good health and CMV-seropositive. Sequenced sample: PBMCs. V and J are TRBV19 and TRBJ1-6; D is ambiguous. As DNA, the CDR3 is TGTGCCAGTAGATCAGGAGGGAATTCACCCCTCCACTTT. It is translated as CASRSGGNSPLHF.